Shown below are 12 T cell receptor beta chains from a single sample sequenced in a study of post-analysis software for immune sequencing data. Study-wide results and caveats: Elevated frequency relative to controls characterized roughly 5 TRBV segments in patients, TRBV5-6, TRBV5-1 and TRBV20-1 among them.

Their antigens remain unidentified. TCR beta cDNA libraries included unique molecular identifiers. One entry per CDR3 protein, called by TCRdb with MiXCR from the PCR reads. The sample holds approximately 400,000 distinct CDR3 sequences, approximately 33% seen once. Sequencing input: blood. These receptors all come from a girl aged 5-17 years with multiple sclerosis.

The V call is TRBV4-1, the J call TRBJ1-5; perhaps TRBD1 as D (5 bases). Trimming took off 4 bases at V and 0 bases at J, with 19 bases between the two ends. There are 18 residues in the CDR3. Germline CDR1 and CDR2: MGHRA and YSYEKL. The CDR3 coding sequence is TGCGCCAGCAGCCCCCCTCCGATCGGACACCTTAGCAATCAGCCCCAGCATTTT. This codes for CASSPPPIGHLSNQPQHF.

This chain links TRBV4-3 with TRBJ2-7; D is unresolved. Germline V gives CDR1 LGHNA, CDR2 YSLEER. The CDR3 totals 13 residues. Deletions cut 0 bases from V and 4 bases from J, with 7 bases between. DNA for the CDR3: TGCGCCAGCAGCCAAGAGGTTCTTTACGAGCAGTACTTC. Translating it yields CASSQEVLYEQYF.

The chain couples TRBV20-1 to TRBJ2-7, with D tentatively TRBD1 or TRBD2 (6 bases each). The CDR3 totals 12 residues. Trimming stripped 3 bases from V and 4 bases from J, with 10 bases between. CDR1 and CDR2 from the germline V gene are DFQATT and SNEGSKA (reference sequence). CDR3 sequence reads: CSASGGGYEQYF. CDR3 DNA sequence: TGCAGTGCTAGCGGGGGCGGTTACGAGCAGTACTTC.

The J gene is TRBJ1-2, the V gene TRBV29-1; weak D call: TRBD1 (5 bases). The V gene lost 5 bases and the J gene lost 6 bases, with 13 bases spanning the gap. The CDR3 covers 12 residues. Germline lookup yields CDR1 SQVTM and CDR2 ANQGSEA. The CDR3 DNA is TGCAGCGTTCAATCCAGGGAGGATGGCTACACCTTC. Protein sequence: CSVQSREDGYTF.

This clonotype was seen just once. The CDR3 region is CASSKMTGRETQYF. The CDR3 DNA reads TGTGCCAGCAGTAAAATGACAGGGAGGGAGACCCAGTACTTC. The J gene is TRBJ2-7, the V gene TRBV6-5; D may be TRBD1 (7 bases). The DNA end favors TRBJ2-5, so the J call may be wrong. The CDR3 totals 14 residues. Germline CDR1 is MNHEY and CDR2 is SVGAGI.

The rearrangement joins TRBV4-3 to TRBJ2-1; 9 bases are shared with TRBD1. The J call may be wrong; the DNA end is better matched by TRBJ2-7. The V gene's germline CDR1 is LGHNA and CDR2 YSLEER. There are 15 residues in the CDR3. The CDR3 DNA is TGCGCCAGCAGCACAGGGGGCCTGGAGTATAATGAGCAGTACTTC. It translates to CASSTGGLEYNEQYF.

This clonotype was counted once. V and J are TRBV3-1 and TRBJ2-5; TRBD2 aligns across 8 bases. With V trimmed by 3 bases and J by 4 bases, 4 bases remained unmatched. Germline CDR1 LGHDT, CDR2 YNNKEL (reference sequence). The CDR3 totals 14 residues. The CDR3 protein is CASSQSGGGETQYF. As DNA, the CDR3 is TGTGCCAGCAGCCAGTCGGGGGGGGGAGAGACCCAGTACTTC.

The V gene is TRBV20-1, the J gene TRBJ2-5, with D perhaps matching TRBD1 (5 bases). V shed 3 bases and J shed 3 bases, with 8 bases lying between them. The CDR3 covers 12 residues. Germline CDR1 is DFQATT and CDR2 is SNEGSKA (reference sequence). The CDR3 protein is CSARGQEETQYF. CDR3 nucleotides: TGCAGTGCTAGGGGGCAGGAAGAGACCCAGTACTTC.

This clonotype was seen only once. The germline gene is not matched at one end of the junction; a read error may be the cause. The CDR3 is CASRRDRGKFQKETQYF. Written as DNA, the CDR3 is TGTGCCAGCAGACGCGACAGGGGAAAATTCCAGAAAGAGACCCAGTACTTT. This chain connects TRBV7-8 to TRBJ2-5, with 8 bases matching TRBD1. Germline assignment: CDR1 SGHVS and CDR2 FQNEAQ. The CDR3 length is 17 residues.

The chain joins TRBV6-2 or TRBV6-3 to TRBJ2-1; 8 bases are shared with TRBD2. The germline V gene has CDR1 MNHEY and CDR2 SVGEGT. Trimming removed 0 bases from V and 4 bases from J; junction bases left unmatched: 14. CDR3 size: 19 residues. Written as DNA, the CDR3 is TGTGCCAGCAGTTACTCCCCTCGTTTTGCGGGGGGTAAGTACAATGAGCAGTTCTTC. Encoded protein: CASSYSPRFAGGKYNEQFF.

This rearrangement joins TRBV12-3 or TRBV12-4 to TRBJ2-4; 7 nucleotides agree with TRBD2. The CDR3 is 17 residues long. V was clipped by 5 bases and J by 1 base; unmatched bases: 11. The CDR3 DNA is TGTGCCAGCAGTCCACCTCCACTAGCGACGGCCAAAAACATTCAGTACTTC. Translating gives CASSPPPLATAKNIQYF.

This chain connects TRBV4-1 to TRBJ2-5; 8 bases line up with TRBD2. The CDR3 runs 15 residues. Germline V gene lookup returns CDR1 MGHRA and CDR2 YSYEKL. J gave up 11 bases and V 9 bases, and 20 bases lay outside the gene matches. CDR3 DNA: TGCGCCAGTGAGCGGGGGACCTTCCCGATAGATGAGCAGTACTTC. Residues: CASERGTFPIDEQYF.